These 17 T cell receptor beta chains came from one sample sequenced in a study of blood T cell repertoires in COVID-19. The protocol was immunoSEQ multiplex PCR, while the TCRdb copy is restricted to in-frame clones and leaves out a portion. The sample records about 420,000 clones, roughly 90% being singletons. Sequencing was carried out using peripheral blood. These receptors originate from a man aged 18-30 years with COVID-19, enrolled during active disease.

The chain is built from TRBV7-7 and TRBJ2-5, with 11 bases identical to TRBD2. V was pared by 4 bases and J by 2 bases, with 6 bases of the junction left unmatched. Germline lookup yields CDR1 SSHAT and CDR2 FNYEAQ (reference sequence). The CDR3 is made up of 16 amino acids. The DNA of the CDR3 is TGTGCCAGCAGCTCCTACTCTAGCGGGGGGCAAGAGACCCAGTACTTC. Its protein product is CASSSYSSGGQETQYF.

The chain has TRBV19 and TRBJ1-5; D is uncertain. The CDR3 spans 14 residues. Germline V gene data show CDR1 as LNHDA and CDR2 as SQIVND (reference sequence). Trimming left V 3 bases short and J 1 base short, with 7 bases between. The chain's CDR3 is CASSMGRSNQPQHF. The CDR3 DNA reads TGTGCCAGTAGTATGGGCAGAAGCAATCAGCCCCAGCATTTT.

The chain joins TRBV7-9 to TRBJ2-2, with 11 bases lining up with TRBD2. Germline CDR1 SEHNR, CDR2 FQNEAQ (reference sequence). The V segment lost 5 bases and the J segment 2 bases; nucleotides outside the gene matches: 4. The CDR3 sequence is 16 residues long. The CDR3 bases are TGTGCCAGCAGCATTAGCGGGGGGGCCAACACCGGGGAGCTGTTTTTT. This sequence encodes CASSISGGANTGELFF. The full variable domain, in which reference TRBV7-9 and TRBJ2-2 provide the parts outside the CDR3, is DTGVSQNPRHKITKRGQNVTFRCDPISEHNRLYWYRQTLGQGPEFLTYFQNEAQLEKSRLLSDRFSAERPKGSFSTLEIQRTEQGDSAMYLCASSISGGANTGELFFGEGSRLTVL.

This clone was seen once. The chain links TRBV3-1 (or the pseudogene TRBV3-2) to TRBJ1-1; D remains unclear. The CDR3 covers 15 residues. Germline assignment: CDR1 LGHDT and CDR2 YNNKEL (reference sequence). V lost 7 bases to trimming and J lost 3 bases, with 18 bases between them. CDR3 residues: CASKKSDFRDTEAFF. In nucleotides, the CDR3 is TGTGCCAGCAAGAAGTCTGACTTCCGCGACACTGAAGCTTTCTTT.

This rearrangement joins TRBV6-5 to TRBJ2-5, with no clear D. The CDR3 sequence is 12 residues long. V was trimmed by 7 bases and J by 2 bases, leaving 8 bases between them. The germline gives CDR1 MNHEY, CDR2 SVGAGI. For the CDR3, the DNA is TGTGCCAGCACGAGCCTACAAGAGACCCAGTACTTC. This codes for CASTSLQETQYF.

The chain employs TRBV6-5 and TRBJ2-2, with D perhaps TRBD1 (5 bases). The germline V gene has CDR1 MNHEY and CDR2 SVGAGI. Trimming pared 4 bases from V and 7 bases from J, leaving 10 bases between. The CDR3 has 13 amino acids. The CDR3 spells CASSSDRYGELFF. In nucleotides, the CDR3 is TGTGCCAGCAGTTCCGACAGATACGGGGAGCTGTTTTTT.

This chain connects TRBV15 to TRBJ2-2; D perhaps matches TRBD1 (6 bases). CDR1 and CDR2 (germline): LNHNV, YYDKDF (reference sequence). V lost 4 bases to trimming and J lost 3 bases, with 12 bases between them. This CDR3 is built from 15 residues. DNA of the CDR3: TGTGCCACCAGCAACCGGGACACCTACACCGGGGAGCTGTTTTTT. Translated: CATSNRDTYTGELFF.

This sequence joins TRBV18 and TRBJ2-1, with D possibly being TRBD1 (5 bases). The V and J ends lost 0 bases and 0 bases respectively, with 15 bases between them. The CDR3 is 18 amino acids. Germline values: CDR1 KGHSH, CDR2 LQKENI. CDR3 residues: CASSPPIGDGSSYNEQFF. In nucleotides, the CDR3 is TGTGCCAGCTCACCACCTATAGGGGATGGAAGCTCCTACAATGAGCAGTTCTTC.

This chain links TRBV11-3 with TRBJ2-7; 7 nucleotides match TRBD2. There are 13 residues in the CDR3. Germline assignment: CDR1 SGHNT and CDR2 YENEEA. With V trimmed by 11 bases and J by 0 bases, 7 bases remained unmatched. The CDR3 bases are TGTGCCGTGGGAGGGGAAAGCTCCTACGAGCAGTACTTC. It codes for CAVGGESSYEQYF.

This clone has just one count. V gene TRBV29-1 combines with J gene TRBJ2-3, with 14 bases identical to TRBD2. The CDR3 is 17 amino acids. Germline lookup yields CDR1 SQVTM and CDR2 ANQGSEA. The J segment lost 3 bases and the V segment lost 7 bases, leaving 12 bases of the junction unmatched. CDR3 residues: CSALGDGTSGRTDTQYF. The DNA for the CDR3 is TGCAGCGCCCTGGGGGACGGGACTAGCGGGAGAACAGATACGCAGTATTTT.

This rearrangement joins TRBV29-1 to TRBJ2-2, with 8 bases lining up with TRBD2. Germline CDR1 is SQVTM and CDR2 is ANQGSEA. Trimming took 4 bases from V and 4 from J; bases not matched to a gene: 5. The CDR3 consists of 14 residues. The CDR3 DNA sequence: TGCAGCGTTGTCGGTAGCGGGGCCACCGGGGAGCTGTTTTTT. It specifies CSVVGSGATGELFF.

The chain has TRBV11-3 and TRBJ2-1; tentative D call: TRBD2 (5 bases). Trimming stripped 4 bases from V and 12 bases from J, with 16 bases between. CDR1 and CDR2 from the germline V gene are SGHNT and YENEEA. The CDR3 loop spans 13 amino acids. CDR3 in DNA: TGTGCCAGCAGCTCGGGCGCGGATGGAGGGCAGTTCTTC. Protein: CASSSGADGGQFF.

The chain joins TRBV6-5 to TRBJ1-2; 8 positions agree with TRBD1. V was clipped by 5 bases and J by 4 bases; unmatched bases: 6. The CDR3 consists of 14 residues. Germline assignment: CDR1 MNHEY and CDR2 SVGAGI. The CDR3 nucleotides read TGTGCCAGCAGTCCCGGACAGGGTCTCTATGGCTACACCTTC. It is translated as CASSPGQGLYGYTF.

The chain combines TRBV30 with TRBJ2-7; 10 bases fit TRBD2. Germline V gives CDR1 GTSNPN, CDR2 SVGIG (reference sequence). Trimming cost V 5 bases and J 7 bases; bases outside gene matches: 14. The CDR3 has 15 amino acids. The CDR3 region has the DNA TGTGCCTGGGACCGAGGGCTAGCGGGAGTTGGAGAGCAGTACTTC. Translating gives CAWDRGLAGVGEQYF.

V is TRBV14 and J is TRBJ2-3; 9 nucleotides match TRBD1. The length of the CDR3 is 16 residues. The germline gives CDR1 SGHDN, CDR2 FVKESK. V was clipped by 2 bases and J by 1 base; unmatched bases: 4. CDR3 nucleotides: TGTGCCAGCAGCCAAACACAGGGGGCTGGCACAGATACGCAGTATTTT. This translates into CASSQTQGAGTDTQYF.

On this clone: This sample also contains other DNA sequences that code for the same CDR3. J is TRBJ1-1 and V is TRBV19, with D perhaps matching TRBD1 (5 bases). V was cut by 5 bases and J by 5 bases, with 15 bases left in between. The CDR3 spans 14 residues. CDR1 LNHDA and CDR2 SQIVND come from the germline V gene (reference sequence). The CDR3 region has the DNA TGTGCCAGTAGTCCCCGTCAGGGCCATACTGAAGCTTTCTTT. This sequence encodes CASSPRQGHTEAFF.

This clone was seen just once. The CDR3 DNA reads TGTGCCAGCAGTAACCCGGGACAGGCTTACGAGCAGTACTTC. Its translation: CASSNPGQAYEQYF. The chain employs TRBV2 and TRBJ2-7, with 8 bases lining up with TRBD1. The J segment lost 4 bases and the V segment lost 5 bases, leaving 7 bases of the junction unmatched. The CDR3 spans 14 residues. Looked up from germline, CDR1 is SNHLY and CDR2 is FYNNEI.